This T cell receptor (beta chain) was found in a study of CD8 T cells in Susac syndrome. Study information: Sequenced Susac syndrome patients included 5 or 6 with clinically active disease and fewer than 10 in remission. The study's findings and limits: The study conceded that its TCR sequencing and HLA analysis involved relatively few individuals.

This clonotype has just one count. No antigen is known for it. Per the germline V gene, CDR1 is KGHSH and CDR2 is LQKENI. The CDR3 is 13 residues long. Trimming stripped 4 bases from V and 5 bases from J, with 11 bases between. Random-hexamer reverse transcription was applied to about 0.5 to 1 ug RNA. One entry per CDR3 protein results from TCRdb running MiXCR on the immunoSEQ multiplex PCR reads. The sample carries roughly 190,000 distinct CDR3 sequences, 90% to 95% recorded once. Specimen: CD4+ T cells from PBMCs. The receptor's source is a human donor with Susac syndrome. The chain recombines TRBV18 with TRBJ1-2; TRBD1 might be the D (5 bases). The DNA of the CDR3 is TGTGCCAGCTCACTGGACACGGCTTATGGCTACACCTTC. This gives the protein CASSLDTAYGYTF. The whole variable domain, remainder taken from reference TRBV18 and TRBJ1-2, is NAGVMQNPRHLVRRRGQEARLRCSPMKGHSHVYWYRQLPEEGLKFMVYLQKENIIDESGMPKERFSAEFPKEGPSILRIQQVVRGDSAAYFCASSLDTAYGYTFGSGTRLTVV.